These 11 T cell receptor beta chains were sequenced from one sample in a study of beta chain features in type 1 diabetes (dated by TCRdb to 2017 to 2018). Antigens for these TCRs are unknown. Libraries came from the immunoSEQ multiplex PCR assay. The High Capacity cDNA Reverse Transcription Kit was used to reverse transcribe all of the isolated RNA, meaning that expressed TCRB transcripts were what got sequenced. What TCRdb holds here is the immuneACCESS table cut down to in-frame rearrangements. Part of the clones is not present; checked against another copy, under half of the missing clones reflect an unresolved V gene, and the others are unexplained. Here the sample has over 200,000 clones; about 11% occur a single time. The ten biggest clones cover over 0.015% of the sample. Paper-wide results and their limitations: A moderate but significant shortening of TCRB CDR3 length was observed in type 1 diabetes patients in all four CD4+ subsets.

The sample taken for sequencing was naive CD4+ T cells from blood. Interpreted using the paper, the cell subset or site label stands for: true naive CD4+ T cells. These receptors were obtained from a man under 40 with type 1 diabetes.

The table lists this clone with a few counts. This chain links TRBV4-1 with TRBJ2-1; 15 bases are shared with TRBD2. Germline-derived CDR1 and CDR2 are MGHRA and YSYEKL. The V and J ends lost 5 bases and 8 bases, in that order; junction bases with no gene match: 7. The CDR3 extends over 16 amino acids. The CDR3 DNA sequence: TGCGCCAGCAGCTACGATGGGACTAGCGGGGGGTATGAGCAGTTCTTC. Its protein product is CASSYDGTSGGYEQFF.

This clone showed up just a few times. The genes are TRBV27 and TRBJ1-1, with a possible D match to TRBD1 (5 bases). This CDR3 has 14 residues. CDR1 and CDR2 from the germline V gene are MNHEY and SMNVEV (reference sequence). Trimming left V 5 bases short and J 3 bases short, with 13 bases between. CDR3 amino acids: CASSNGGRDTEAFF. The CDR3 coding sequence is TGTGCCAGCAGTAACGGGGGTAGGGACACTGAAGCTTTCTTT.

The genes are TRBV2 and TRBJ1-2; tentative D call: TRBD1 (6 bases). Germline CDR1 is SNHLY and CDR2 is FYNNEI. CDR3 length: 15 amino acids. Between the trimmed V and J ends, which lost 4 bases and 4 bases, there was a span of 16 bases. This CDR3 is CASSVLRAGVYGYTF. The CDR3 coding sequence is TGTGCCAGCAGTGTGTTGAGGGCAGGGGTCTATGGCTACACCTTC.

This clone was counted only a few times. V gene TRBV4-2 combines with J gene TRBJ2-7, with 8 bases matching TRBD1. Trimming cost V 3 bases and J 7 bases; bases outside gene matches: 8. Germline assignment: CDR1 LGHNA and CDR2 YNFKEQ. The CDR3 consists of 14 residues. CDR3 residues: CASSHGQGLGEQYF. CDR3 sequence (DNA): TGTGCCAGCAGCCACGGACAGGGCCTTGGTGAGCAGTACTTC.

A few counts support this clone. CDR3 sequence reads: CATSIGQGIYEQYF. The CDR3 coding sequence is TGTGCCACCAGCATCGGACAGGGAATCTACGAGCAGTACTTC. This chain uses TRBV15 with TRBJ2-7, with 8 bases that match TRBD1. The germline gives CDR1 LNHNV, CDR2 YYDKDF (reference sequence). J was trimmed by 3 bases and V by 4 bases; bases with no gene match: 5. This CDR3 has 14 amino acids. The whole variable domain, filled in from reference TRBV15 and TRBJ2-7, reads DAMVIQNPRYQVTQFGKPVTLSCSQTLNHNVMYWYQQKSSQAPKLLFHYYDKDFNNEADTPDNFQSRRPNTSFCFLDIRSPGLGDTAMYLCATSIGQGIYEQYFGPGTRLTVT.

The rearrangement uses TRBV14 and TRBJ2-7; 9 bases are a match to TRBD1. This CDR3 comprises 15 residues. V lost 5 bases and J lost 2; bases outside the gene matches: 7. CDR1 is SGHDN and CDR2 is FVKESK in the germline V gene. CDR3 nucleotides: TGTGCCAGCAGCGATCGACAGGGGGACGCCTACGAGCAGTACTTC. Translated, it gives CASSDRQGDAYEQYF.

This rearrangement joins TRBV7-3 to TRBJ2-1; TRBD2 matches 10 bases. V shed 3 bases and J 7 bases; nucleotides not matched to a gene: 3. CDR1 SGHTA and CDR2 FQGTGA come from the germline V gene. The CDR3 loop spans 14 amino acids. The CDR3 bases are TGTGCCAGCAGCTTGGGAGCGGGGGGGAATGAGCAGTTCTTC. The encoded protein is CASSLGAGGNEQFF.

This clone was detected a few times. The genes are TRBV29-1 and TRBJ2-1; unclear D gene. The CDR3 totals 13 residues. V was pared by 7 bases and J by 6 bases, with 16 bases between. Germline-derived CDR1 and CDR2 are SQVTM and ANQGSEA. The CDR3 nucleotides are TGCAGCGACCGAATGTCTAGACTCAATGAGCAGTTCTTC. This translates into CSDRMSRLNEQFF.

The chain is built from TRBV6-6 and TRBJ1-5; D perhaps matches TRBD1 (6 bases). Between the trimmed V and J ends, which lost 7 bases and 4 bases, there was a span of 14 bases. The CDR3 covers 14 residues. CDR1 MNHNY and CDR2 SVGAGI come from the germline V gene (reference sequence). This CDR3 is CASTPTGWNQPQHF. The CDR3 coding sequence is TGTGCCAGCACCCCAACAGGGTGGAATCAGCCCCAGCATTTT.

Here the CDR3 DNA reads TGCAGCGGTAAGGTGGCGGGGGGGGCCTACGAGCAGTACTTC. It yields the protein CSGKVAGGAYEQYF. The chain recombines TRBV29-1 with TRBJ2-7; 9 positions match TRBD2. Losses at the gene ends were 7 bases for V and 2 bases for J; bases not matched to a gene: 9. This CDR3 is built from 14 residues. Germline CDR1 SQVTM, CDR2 ANQGSEA.

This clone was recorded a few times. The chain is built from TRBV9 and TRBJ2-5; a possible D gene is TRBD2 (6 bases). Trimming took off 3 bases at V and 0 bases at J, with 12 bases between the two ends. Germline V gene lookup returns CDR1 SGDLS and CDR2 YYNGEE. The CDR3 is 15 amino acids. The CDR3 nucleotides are TGTGCCAGCAGCGCCGGGGGAGCGTACCAAGAGACCCAGTACTTC. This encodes CASSAGGAYQETQYF.